The present T cell receptor (beta chain) was sequenced within a study of T cells in Graves' hyperthyroidism and ophthalmopathy. Regarding the study as a whole: Most expanded thyroid clonotypes above 0.001 recurred in blood. Ophthalmopathy prediction by the model preceded onset by a median about 6.8 months.

A word on this clonotype: Its matching antigen is unknown.

Amplification of TCR beta CDR3 regions used RNA as the template. First-round RT-PCR targeting the TCR CDR3 was performed with the HTBI primer set. TCRdb independently ran MiXCR on the multiplex PCR reads; one entry per CDR3 protein. The profile shows fewer than 450,000 distinct CDR3 sequences, 11% to 15% of them singletons. Germline CDR1 is MNHNS and CDR2 is SASEGT. The junction had 3 bases not matched to a gene; V was cut back by 2 bases and J by 2 bases. This CDR3 contains 15 residues. Exclusion criteria comprised uncontrolled infection, other autoimmune disease, pregnancy or lactation. The PBMCs were sourced from fresh peripheral blood (about 9.7 ml).

This sequence was found in a man aged 50-59 years with Graves' ophthalmopathy. This chain links TRBV6-1 with TRBJ2-7; 10 bases map to TRBD2. The specimen sequenced was blood. The CDR3 loop is CASSESGLAAYEQYF. CDR3 in DNA: TGTGCCAGCAGTGAAAGTGGACTAGCGGCCTACGAGCAGTACTTC.